Sequencing of this TCR beta chain was carried out in a study of blood T cell repertoires in COVID-19. About the research overall: Whether acute or convalescent, the COVID-19 samples came from the United States, Italy and Spain.

As handled by the study authors: Quantification of nucleated cells was approximated via reference gene primer amplification. Profiled with immunoSEQ multiplex PCR; TCRdb holds only in-frame clones, not every one. Clonal size and the V and J genes are those of that table, whereas D and trimming came from the DNA. The repertoire includes about 200,000 clones, approximately 83% of them detected once, and over 2.5% sits in the top ten. This CDR3 has 15 residues. The V end was cut by 2 bases, the J end by 3 bases, with 11 bases between. In germline, CDR1 is MDHEN, CDR2 SYDVKM. This chain connects TRBV28 to TRBJ1-5; tentative D call: TRBD1 (6 bases). The receptor comes from a man aged 55 to 69 with acute or convalescent COVID-19. What was sequenced was peripheral blood. CDR3 nucleotide sequence: TGTGCCAGCAGTTTACCCGGGGGGCTCAATCAGCCCCAGCATTTT. Its translation: CASSLPGGLNQPQHF.